These T cell receptor beta chains were read from a single sample in a study of type 1 regulatory T cells. MiXCR, run by TCRdb on the reads, gives a single entry per CDR3 protein. The sample yields some 90,000 distinct CDR3 sequences, roughly a third seen once. The sequenced sample was CD4+ T cells, either the whole sample or a sorted fraction (not recorded which). Receptor source: a human donor in good health. Each CDR3 is given with its conserved first and last residue. Not every row has a clone size; where given, it reads once, few, many or a size class.

clone_size	v_call	j_call	cdr3_aa
few	TRBV9	TRBJ2-5	CASSVVGSHAVETQYF
NA	TRBV6-6	TRBJ2-4	CASSSGTGEVKNIQYF
NA	TRBV20-1	TRBJ1-1	CSASTILAEAFF
NA	TRBV30	TRBJ1-2	CAWRARKGGYTF
NA	TRBV20-1	TRBJ2-3	CSANGLGGSGKGDTQYF
NA	TRBV24-1	TRBJ1-4	CATSDMRNEKLFF
NA	TRBV7-2	TRBJ2-7	CASNPGDRAYEQYF
NA	TRBV2	TRBJ2-1	CASSQLAGATNEQFF
few	TRBV20-1	TRBJ2-3	CSARESGNTDTQYF
NA	TRBV12-5	TRBJ2-3	CASGKAYGDTTVLASDTQYF
NA	TRBV30	TRBJ1-3	CAWRPNGNTIYF
NA	TRBV28	TRBJ2-5	CASSLPGEQETQYF
few	TRBV10-2	TRBJ2-2	CASRLPGLAGGLDGELFF
NA	TRBV6-5	TRBJ2-4	CASSYGRVLAKNIQYF
NA	TRBV20-1	TRBJ2-7	CSASHAGGPYEQYF
few	TRBV29-1	TRBJ2-3	CSVTGLAGGFTDTQYF
NA	TRBV12-3/TRBV12-4	TRBJ1-1	CASSPLVGTDAGTEAFF
few	TRBV28	TRBJ2-2	CASSSPSGSSRNTGELFF
few	TRBV12-3/TRBV12-4	TRBJ1-6	CASSKSGTVDNSPLHF
NA	TRBV5-5	TRBJ1-1	CASSLEGGSYRTEAFF
NA	TRBV6-5	TRBJ2-2	CASPIRQPNTGELFF
NA	TRBV20-1	TRBJ2-3	CSARFSSGSKLDTQYF
NA	TRBV7-8	TRBJ2-5	CASSLDGTSQETQYF
NA	TRBV5-4	TRBJ2-2	CASSLDRRRSTGELFF
few	TRBV7-2	TRBJ2-1	CASSLGSGLMPHNEQFF
NA	TRBV5-1	TRBJ2-7	CASSLAVGTLSYEQYF
NA	TRBV7-3	TRBJ2-1	CASSLAGGPMKEQFF
NA	TRBV10-2	TRBJ2-2	CASSDPTGELFF
few	TRBV7-2	TRBJ2-3	CASSKREAPPRDTQYF
NA	TRBV7-9	TRBJ2-7	CAKGRDRGFGEQYF
few	TRBV7-9	TRBJ2-3	CASSLLPSGINTDTQYF
NA	TRBV10-3	TRBJ2-7	CAISERGGEGNEQYF
NA	TRBV12-3/TRBV12-4	TRBJ2-1	CASSFQGTEQFF
NA	TRBV29-1	TRBJ1-1	CSVRTIDGRTNTEAFF
once	TRBV7-2	TRBJ1-1	CASSRNVGNLNTEAFF
NA	TRBV29-1	TRBJ2-3	CSVAARSSSDTQYF
many	TRBV20-1	TRBJ1-4	CSAKGTGEKLFF
NA	TRBV5-1	TRBJ1-2	CASSLETGEDGYTF
NA	TRBV7-9	TRBJ2-2	CASSPDQNTGELFF
NA	TRBV12-3/TRBV12-4	TRBJ1-1	CASSLNEARGVAFF
NA	TRBV10-3	TRBJ1-5	CAISEEKRESQPQHF
NA	TRBV29-1	TRBJ2-1	CSVGTSGGNEQFF
NA	TRBV11-2	TRBJ2-2	CASSTTERELFF
NA	TRBV10-3	TRBJ2-5	CAISGSDSDQETQYF
few	TRBV29-1	TRBJ2-3	CSVHSRDRGKDTQYF
NA	TRBV3-1	TRBJ2-6	CASSQDPRDSSMANVLTF
NA	TRBV12-3/TRBV12-4	TRBJ2-5	CASSPLAGWETQYF
few	TRBV7-2	TRBJ2-7	CASSLDRETYEQYF
NA	TRBV7-2	TRBJ1-1	CASREGQLNTEAFF
few	TRBV20-1	TRBJ2-6	CSASHRTGANVLTF
NA	TRBV7-9	TRBJ2-3	CASSFETSGGYF
NA	TRBV7-2	TRBJ2-5	CASSLMGGASETQYF
few	TRBV20-1	TRBJ2-1	CSARKASGRASQNEQFF
few	TRBV2	TRBJ1-5	CASRIGTVNQPQHF
NA	TRBV30	TRBJ2-5	CAWRIQGAGETQYF
NA	TRBV15	TRBJ2-5	CATSRDRVRARPGETQYF